One and the same sample provided the 15 T cell receptor beta chains below, sequenced in a study of cytomegalovirus exposure and HLA in healthy donors. PCR employed 60 Vbeta and 13 Jbeta primers. Repertoires were generated with immunoSEQ multiplex PCR, while TCRdb's copy carries only in-frame clones and drops some. The profile covers around 150,000 clones, with roughly 73% appearing a single time and 13% to 15% taken by the ten largest. The specimen sequenced was PBMCs. The receptors derive from a human donor in good health.

This chain joins TRBV2 and TRBJ2-5; the D gene is possibly TRBD2 (5 bases). In germline, CDR1 is SNHLY, CDR2 FYNNEI. This CDR3 region has 13 residues. The V end lost 1 base, the J end lost 2 bases, and 5 bases lay between the germline ends. The CDR3 spells CASSEGGQETQYF. In DNA form, the CDR3 reads TGTGCCAGCAGTGAAGGCGGGCAAGAGACCCAGTACTTC.

This clone was observed a single time. This sequence joins TRBV11-2 and TRBJ2-1, with a possible D match to TRBD2 (5 bases). V dropped 4 bases and J dropped 0 bases, with 13 bases sitting between them. Looked up from germline, CDR1 is SGHAT and CDR2 is FQNNGV. This CDR3 has 16 residues. CDR3 bases: TGTGCCAGCAGCTGGGAGCGGCCCAGCTCCTACAATGAGCAGTTCTTC. It encodes CASSWERPSSYNEQFF.

The V gene is TRBV7-3, the J gene TRBJ1-6; D is perhaps TRBD1 (5 bases). Between the trimmed V and J ends, which lost 1 base and 7 bases, there was a span of 11 bases. This CDR3 has 15 residues. Germline assignment: CDR1 SGHTA and CDR2 FQGTGA. The CDR3 is CASSLNQGINSPLHF. Written as DNA, the CDR3 is TGTGCCAGCAGCTTAAATCAGGGCATCAATTCACCCCTCCACTTT.

The gene calls are TRBV27 and TRBJ2-7, with D possibly being TRBD1 (6 bases). The germline V gene has CDR1 MNHEY and CDR2 SMNVEV (reference sequence). Trimming removed 5 bases at V and 3 bases at J, with 8 bases between. The CDR3 covers 12 residues. The CDR3 DNA reads as TGTGCCAGCAGTGCGGACAGCTACGAGCAGTACTTC. It encodes CASSADSYEQYF.

This sequence joins TRBV6-5 and TRBJ1-3; unclear D gene. V was pared by 0 bases and J by 0 bases, with 9 bases between. Germline V lookup: CDR1 MNHEY, CDR2 SVGAGI. CDR3 length: 16 amino acids. The CDR3 is CASSYSAGASGNTIYF. CDR3 nucleotide sequence: TGTGCCAGCAGTTACTCGGCCGGAGCCTCTGGAAACACCATATATTTT.

V is TRBV5-6 and J is TRBJ1-1; tentative D call: TRBD1 (6 bases). This CDR3 comprises 17 residues. With 3 bases removed from V and 0 bases from J, the gap between germline ends came to 18 bases. Germline CDR1 SGHDT, CDR2 YYEEEE. The CDR3 loop is CASSSNAGTLMNTEAFF. The CDR3 coding sequence is TGTGCCAGCAGCTCTAATGCCGGGACACTGATGAACACTGAAGCTTTCTTT.

The chain carries TRBV2 and TRBJ2-7; D is ambiguous. The germline CDR1 and CDR2 sequences are SNHLY and FYNNEI. V was cut by 7 bases and J by 0 bases, with 10 bases left in between. The CDR3 runs to 13 residues. The CDR3 loop is CASMARSSYEQYF. CDR3 sequence (DNA): TGTGCCAGCATGGCGCGGAGCTCCTACGAGCAGTACTTC.

This chain's CDR3 is CASSVGTSGGNEQFF. The CDR3 coding sequence is TGTGCCAGCAGCGTCGGGACTAGCGGGGGCAATGAGCAGTTCTTC. The chain combines TRBV9 with TRBJ2-1, with 14 bases fitting TRBD2. Germline CDR1 and CDR2: SGDLS and YYNGEE. V gave up 2 bases and J gave up 6 bases; unmatched junction bases: 1. This CDR3 is 15 amino acids long.

This clone was picked up a small number of times. CDR3 region: CASSLDSGGANEQFF. In DNA, the CDR3 is TGTGCCAGCAGCTTAGATAGCGGGGGGGCAAATGAGCAGTTCTTC. The chain has TRBV11-3 and TRBJ2-1; 11 positions match TRBD2. Germline-derived CDR1 and CDR2 are SGHNT and YENEEA. This CDR3 is 15 amino acids long. With V trimmed by 0 bases and J by 7 bases, 2 bases remained unmatched.

The V gene is TRBV6-5, the J gene TRBJ2-7; no firm D call. The CDR3 length is 11 residues. Trimming shortened V by 6 bases and J by 6 bases, and 9 bases separated the two germline ends. Germline V CDR1 and CDR2: MNHEY, SVGAGI. CDR3 DNA sequence: TGTGCCAGCAGCTCGTTAGCCGAGCAGTACTTC. This gives the protein CASSSLAEQYF.

V and J are TRBV7-9 and TRBJ1-1, with 9 bases that match TRBD1. Germline V lookup: CDR1 SEHNR, CDR2 FQNEAQ (reference sequence). Trimming at V came to 1 base and at J to 10 bases, leaving 1 base not matched to a gene. The length of the CDR3 is 12 residues. CDR3 residues: CASSLDRGLAFF. CDR3 DNA: TGTGCCAGCAGCTTAGACAGGGGGCTAGCTTTCTTT.

V is TRBV2 and J is TRBJ1-5; 9 nucleotides line up with TRBD1. The CDR3 contains 14 residues. Germline CDR1 reads SNHLY; CDR2 reads FYNNEI. V shed 6 bases, J shed 6 bases, and the junction held 6 bases outside the gene matches. For the CDR3, the DNA is TGTGCCAGCAGAGCCGGGACAGGGTCTCAGCCCCAGCATTTT. Translating it yields CASRAGTGSQPQHF.

The CDR3 DNA reads as TGTGCCAGTAGCCTGTCCGTCGGGACAGGGGTTAGCTATGGCTACACCTTC. Its translation is CASSLSVGTGVSYGYTF. This chain connects TRBV19 to TRBJ1-2; 10 bases are shared with TRBD1. Germline trimming cut 6 bases from V and 4 bases from J; bases unmatched to any gene: 14. Germline CDR1 LNHDA, CDR2 SQIVND (reference sequence). The CDR3 contains 17 residues.

DNA of the CDR3: TGCGCCAGCAGCGCGGGACAGATCGGTCACACCTTC. Protein sequence: CASSAGQIGHTF. The rearrangement links TRBV5-1 to TRBJ1-2; 7 nucleotides align to TRBD1. The V gene end was trimmed by 4 bases and the J gene end by 12 bases; junction bases not matched to a gene: 9. There are 12 residues in the CDR3. CDR1 is SGHRS, CDR2 YFSETQ, per germline.

This chain links TRBV28 with TRBJ2-7; D might be TRBD2 (6 bases). Germline V lookup: CDR1 MDHEN, CDR2 SYDVKM. The CDR3 has 15 residues. The germline V and J ends were trimmed by 2 bases and 1 base, with 12 bases remaining between them. In nucleotides, the CDR3 is TGTGCCAGCAGTTTACCGGGGGTAAGGTCCTACGAGCAGTACTTC. Its translation is CASSLPGVRSYEQYF.